These 26 T cell receptor beta chains share one sample of origin, sequenced in a study of T cells in Graves' hyperthyroidism and ophthalmopathy. Researchers took RNA transcripts and amplified the TCR beta CDR3 regions from them. During a first-round RT-PCR of the TCR CDR3, the HTBI primer set was used. From the multiplex PCR reads, TCRdb called clonotypes with MiXCR, one entry per CDR3 protein. This repertoire shows about 740,000 distinct CDR3 sequences, around 15% found once; its top ten account for roughly 10%. The sample consisted of blood. All receptors come from a young woman with Graves' hyperthyroidism.

The table lists this clonotype with many counts. The chain is built from TRBV27 and TRBJ2-7, with TRBD2 matching over 8 bases. The CDR3 contains 18 residues. Unmatched junction bases numbered 14, after V lost 2 bases and J lost 2 bases. Germline V gives CDR1 MNHEY, CDR2 SMNVEV (reference sequence). The CDR3 DNA sequence: TGTGCCAGCAGTTTACCAACCCCAGGTAGCGGGAAACCCTACGAGCAGTACTTC. Translating gives CASSLPTPGSGKPYEQYF.

This chain joins TRBV5-4 and TRBJ2-5; D tentatively fits TRBD1 or TRBD2 (5 bases each). Between the trimmed V and J ends, which lost 0 bases and 13 bases, there was a span of 16 bases. This CDR3 spans 13 amino acids. CDR1 and CDR2 from the germline V gene are SGHNT and YYREEE (reference sequence). This CDR3 is CASSLGGSSPPYF. For the CDR3, the DNA is TGTGCCAGCAGCTTGGGGGGGTCGTCGCCCCCGTACTTC.

Only a few counts were recorded for this clonotype. J is TRBJ2-3 and V is TRBV24-1, with 7 nucleotides matching TRBD2. The CDR3 is 18 residues long. CDR1 is KGHDR, CDR2 SFDVKD, per germline. V lost 3 bases to trimming and J lost 0 bases; unmatched junction nucleotides: 11. The DNA for the CDR3 is TGTGCCACCAGTGATAGTGAATGGGGAGCGGGAAGCACAGATACGCAGTATTTT. It is translated as CATSDSEWGAGSTDTQYF.

The gene calls are TRBV25-1 and TRBJ2-3, with D possibly matching TRBD2 (6 bases). Trimming stripped 0 bases from V and 4 bases from J, with 11 bases between. Germline lookup yields CDR1 MGHDK and CDR2 SYGVNS. This CDR3 is built from 15 residues. CDR3 loop: CASSEYGSGADTQYF. The CDR3 nucleotides are TGTGCCAGCAGTGAATATGGCTCGGGGGCAGATACGCAGTATTTT.

This clonotype was detected ten times or more. The rearrangement links TRBV5-6 to TRBJ2-3, with TRBD2 as a possible D gene (6 bases). The germline V and J ends were trimmed by 4 bases and 3 bases, with 15 bases remaining between them. Germline V gene sequence: CDR1 SGHDT, CDR2 YYEEEE. The CDR3 is 15 amino acids. CDR3 nucleotides: TGTGCCAGCAGCCCCGGAGGGCCGTTAACAGATACGCAGTATTTT. This gives the protein CASSPGGPLTDTQYF.

This clonotype was seen repeatedly, ten times or more. In DNA form, the CDR3 reads TGTGCCAGCATTCAGGACACGGACGGAACCAATGAGCAGTTCTTC. Amino acids: CASIQDTDGTNEQFF. The rearrangement joins TRBV12-3 or TRBV12-4 to TRBJ2-1; D is perhaps TRBD1 (5 bases). The CDR3 is made up of 15 amino acids. The V end was cut by 7 bases, the J end by 6 bases, with 19 bases between.

This clonotype was seen ten or more times. The chain couples TRBV29-1 to TRBJ1-5, with D unclear. CDR1 SQVTM and CDR2 ANQGSEA come from the germline V gene. The CDR3 is made up of 14 amino acids. Between the trimmed V and J ends, which lost 1 base and 0 bases, there was a span of 7 bases. CDR3 bases: TGCAGCGTTGAAGTGAAGGGTAGCAATCAGCCCCAGCATTTT. Translating gives CSVEVKGSNQPQHF.

This clonotype was seen repeatedly, ten times or more. The gene calls are TRBV11-3 and TRBJ2-1; D not certain. The germline V gene encodes CDR1 SGHNT and CDR2 YENEEA. The CDR3 contains 13 residues. The V end was cut by 3 bases, the J end by 8 bases, with 11 bases between. CDR3 sequence: CASSLVRSHEQFF. The CDR3 DNA reads as TGTGCCAGCAGCTTGGTTAGATCTCATGAGCAGTTCTTC.

A note on this clonotype: Germline and junction disagree at one end, which may indicate a read error. The gene calls are TRBV30 and TRBJ1-1; D not certain. This CDR3 has 12 amino acids. Germline values: CDR1 GTSNPN, CDR2 SVGIG (reference sequence). This CDR3 reads CARSPLGTEAFF. As DNA, the CDR3 is TGTGCCCGGAGTCCCTTGGGGACTGAAGCTTTCTTT.

This clonotype was recorded at least ten times. This chain joins TRBV14 and TRBJ2-1; the match to TRBD2 covers 7 bases. Germline lookup yields CDR1 SGHDN and CDR2 FVKESK. The CDR3 is made up of 17 amino acids. J was trimmed by 7 bases and V by 1 base; bases with no gene match: 13. The CDR3 is CASSQGSIRDYSNEQFF. CDR3 nucleotides: TGTGCCAGCAGCCAAGGCTCAATAAGGGACTACTCAAATGAGCAGTTCTTC.

The sample holds a few counts of this clonotype. V and J are TRBV4-1 and TRBJ1-1; the D is unclear. The CDR3 runs 15 residues. Germline-derived CDR1 and CDR2 are MGHRA and YSYEKL. Trimming took 4 bases from V and 0 from J, leaving 12 bases between them. This CDR3 reads CASSLQRVLNTEAFF. The CDR3 DNA reads TGCGCCAGCAGCCTTCAGAGGGTGTTGAACACTGAAGCTTTCTTT.

The gene calls are TRBV15 and TRBJ2-2; D is ambiguous. V lost 0 bases and J 7 bases, leaving 3 bases between the germline ends. Per germline, CDR1 LNHNV and CDR2 YYDKDF (reference sequence). The CDR3 runs 12 residues. CDR3 sequence: CATSREVGELFF. In nucleotides, the CDR3 is TGTGCCACCAGCAGAGAAGTCGGGGAGCTGTTTTTT.

The chain recombines TRBV29-1 with TRBJ1-1; no definite D call. This CDR3 has 13 amino acids. With 4 bases removed from V and 3 bases from J, the gap between germline ends came to 12 bases. The V gene's germline CDR1 is SQVTM and CDR2 ANQGSEA. CDR3 amino acids: CSVAYGGDTEAFF. The CDR3 region has the DNA TGCAGCGTTGCATACGGTGGCGACACTGAAGCTTTCTTT. The full variable domain, in which reference TRBV29-1 and TRBJ1-1 provide the parts outside the CDR3, is SAVISQKPSRDICQRGTSLTIQCQVDSQVTMMFWYRQQPGQSLTLIATANQGSEATYESGFVIDKFPISRPNLTFSTLTVSNMSPEDSSIYLCSVAYGGDTEAFFGQGTRLTVV.

This clonotype showed up many times. CDR3: CASSGTRDSKGWLNQPQHF. DNA of the CDR3: TGTGCCAGCAGTGGGACCCGGGACAGCAAGGGTTGGCTCAATCAGCCCCAGCATTTT. The chain uses TRBV12-3 or TRBV12-4 and TRBJ1-5; 7 bases line up with TRBD1. The CDR3 length is 19 residues. Unmatched junction bases numbered 19, after V lost 5 bases and J lost 3 bases.

This clonotype has at least ten counts. The CDR3 DNA sequence: TGTGCCAGCAATCTTCCGGGAGCACACTACGAGCAGTACTTC. This translates into CASNLPGAHYEQYF. The gene calls are TRBV28 and TRBJ2-7; tentative D call: TRBD2 (6 bases). V lost 7 bases and J 3 bases, leaving 16 bases between the germline ends. CDR3 length: 14 amino acids. Germline V lookup: CDR1 MDHEN, CDR2 SYDVKM. The whole variable domain, remainder taken from reference TRBV28 and TRBJ2-7, is DVKVTQSSRYLVKRTGEKVFLECVQDMDHENMFWYRQDPGLGLRLIYFSYDVKMKEKGDIPEGYSVSREKKERFSLILESASTNQTSMYLCASNLPGAHYEQYFGPGTRLTVT.

The V and J genes are TRBV2 and TRBJ1-1; maybe TRBD1 (5 bases). The CDR3 contains 14 residues. The V end lost 7 bases, the J end lost 1 base, and 13 bases lay between the germline ends. Looked up from germline, CDR1 is SNHLY and CDR2 is FYNNEI. As DNA, the CDR3 is TGTGCCAGCACTATTAGACAGAAGAACACTGAAGCTTTCTTT. This sequence encodes CASTIRQKNTEAFF.

This clonotype was counted between two and nine times. This chain uses TRBV11-3 with TRBJ1-2, with D perhaps TRBD1 (6 bases). The germline gives CDR1 SGHNT, CDR2 YENEEA. The CDR3 has 13 amino acids. V dropped 5 bases and J dropped 4 bases, with 11 bases sitting between them. The CDR3 reads CASSRTASYGYTF. In nucleotides, the CDR3 is TGTGCCAGCAGCCGGACAGCGAGCTATGGCTACACCTTC.

The sample holds a few counts of this clonotype. The genes are TRBV29-1 and TRBJ2-5; D may be TRBD1 (7 bases). V was shortened by 5 bases and J by 3 bases, with 13 bases between the two germline ends. There are 13 residues in the CDR3. Germline V gives CDR1 SQVTM, CDR2 ANQGSEA. CDR3 nucleotide sequence: TGCAGCGTTCAGGGGGGCGTAAAAGAGACCCAGTACTTC. Translating it yields CSVQGGVKETQYF.

This clonotype was observed at least ten times. The gene calls are TRBV3-1 and TRBJ1-2; D unresolved. The CDR3 totals 14 residues. Germline V gene sequence: CDR1 LGHDT, CDR2 YNNKEL (reference sequence). V gave up 4 bases and J gave up 2 bases, with 11 bases separating them. CDR3 in amino acids: CASSRRVFNYGYTF. CDR3 bases: TGTGCCAGCAGCCGCCGGGTTTTCAACTATGGCTACACCTTC.

The chain is built from TRBV20-1 and TRBJ2-7; 9 nucleotides agree with TRBD2. The CDR3 totals 18 residues. Germline V gives CDR1 DFQATT, CDR2 SNEGSKA (reference sequence). The J segment lost 7 bases and the V segment lost 5 bases, leaving 24 bases of the junction unmatched. CDR3 in amino acids: CSAPRLAGLSQTPHEQYF. Written as DNA, the CDR3 is TGCAGTGCTCCCCGTCTAGCGGGATTATCCCAAACCCCCCATGAGCAGTACTTC.

The J gene is TRBJ1-3, the V gene TRBV27; D gene unclear. Looked up from germline, CDR1 is MNHEY and CDR2 is SMNVEV (reference sequence). The ends were cut back, 1 base at V and 3 bases at J, with 10 bases in the middle. The length of the CDR3 is 15 residues. DNA of the CDR3: TGTGCCAGCAGTTTATACGGGGTTAGTGGAAACACCATATATTTT. It translates to CASSLYGVSGNTIYF.

This clonotype occurred many times. This chain uses TRBV11-2 with TRBJ1-6; 8 bases agree with TRBD1. V gave up 5 bases and J gave up 8 bases; unmatched junction bases: 5. CDR1 is SGHAT, CDR2 FQNNGV, per germline. The CDR3 consists of 14 residues. The CDR3 sequence: CASSPTTGDSPLHF. In nucleotides, the CDR3 is TGTGCCAGCAGCCCGACGACAGGGGATTCACCCCTCCACTTT.

This chain uses TRBV4-1 with TRBJ2-1; 8 bases are shared with TRBD2. The germline V gene has CDR1 MGHRA and CDR2 YSYEKL. CDR3 length: 17 residues. V lost 2 bases and J lost 3; bases outside the gene matches: 9. The CDR3 loop is CASSQREASGGYNEQFF. The CDR3 nucleotides are TGCGCCAGCAGCCAAAGAGAGGCCAGCGGGGGCTACAATGAGCAGTTCTTC.

There are many counts of this clonotype. V gene TRBV28 combines with J gene TRBJ2-1, with D possibly being TRBD1 (6 bases). CDR1 is MDHEN, CDR2 SYDVKM, per germline. CDR3 length: 15 residues. V shed 4 bases and J shed 6 bases, with 16 bases lying between them. CDR3 sequence: CASSSQGILGNEQFF. The CDR3 nucleotides read TGTGCCAGCAGTTCCCAGGGGATTCTCGGCAATGAGCAGTTCTTC.

The chain recombines TRBV6-5 with TRBJ2-7, with 10 bases lining up with TRBD1. This CDR3 region has 18 residues. Per the germline V gene, CDR1 is MNHEY and CDR2 is SVGAGI. Unmatched junction bases numbered 11, after V lost 1 base and J lost 2 bases. CDR3 nucleotides: TGTGCCAGCAGTTACTGCCCCGGGACAGGGGTTCGGCCCTACGAGCAGTACTTC. Residues: CASSYCPGTGVRPYEQYF.

This clonotype was detected ten times or more. The genes are TRBV9 and TRBJ1-2; 9 bases are a match to TRBD1. After removal of 4 bases from V and 2 bases from J, the junction contained 3 bases not matched to a gene. The CDR3 consists of 14 residues. Looked up from germline, CDR1 is SGDLS and CDR2 is YYNGEE. CDR3 sequence: CASSSGTGNYGYTF. CDR3 DNA: TGTGCCAGCAGCTCCGGGACAGGGAACTATGGCTACACCTTC.